The T cell receptor beta chain under discussion was sequenced for a study of human T cells and chemical hapten exposure (dated by TCRdb to the early 2020s). General notes on the study: Libraries were pooled for sequencing, and per-sample TCR yields varied mainly because of small differences in library volumes within the pool. Each blood RNA sample was used to sequence both TCR alpha and TCR beta chains. Peripheral blood TCR repertoire changes were tracked in vivo in alopecia patients during primary and secondary sensitization to the hapten diphenylcyclopropenone (DPC).

Library preparation was by RACE. Sequencing used a NextSeq 500. Library preparation attached unique molecular identifiers to individual cDNA molecules for quantitative, reproducible TCR counting. The source study handled its data this way. A median of about 89,000 TCRs per sample was observed, with a range of about 23,224 to 700,000. V, J and CDR3 annotation of the TCR reads was performed with the Decombinator software suite. For the PS versus PT1 abundance plots, all samples were subsampled to the same number of TCRs (28,000). Expanded TCRs were defined as absent before sensitization and observed at least eight times at the 2-week time point. TCRdb ran its own pipeline on the public reads, namely fastp trimming at Q25 and MiXCR clone calling, and kept in-frame beta chains. A single entry per CDR3 protein holds the most common genes and DNA from its merged rows. TCRdb's processing, not the authors', yielded these V and J calls. The sample yields over 100,000 distinct CDR3 sequences; approximately 10% were counted once. The ten most abundant clones make up approximately 1.6% of the sample.

Overall results and qualifications from the work: Repeated subsampling changed both the strength of the expansion versus patch-test correlation and the threshold at which the correlation became significant. DPC sensitization did not change the number of TCRs with a frequency above 1 in 1000, and there was no evidence of changes in global repertoire structure.

This clonotype has at least ten counts. Which antigen it targets is not known. Base quality data are lacking; no much larger clone is found one base away. V is pared back by 1 base and J by 5 bases, with 14 bases lying between the germline termini. The CDR3 covers 15 residues, taking in both the cysteine and the phenylalanine. The CDR3 DNA has 45 bases and is translated from base 1. Sequences LGHDT (CDR1) and YNNKEL (CDR2) are obtained from the germline V gene (reference sequence). What the time point label conveys for this sample: healthy volunteer bleed at 2 weeks. Total RNA was extracted from unfractionated whole blood that had been collected in Tempus Blood RNA tubes. As TCR sequencing controls, roughly five healthy volunteers were used, with blood taken at day 0, 2 weeks and 6 weeks.

This clonotype was obtained from a male donor in good health. Some clones in this sample may be carry-over from other donors' samples. The sequencing input was whole blood. The chain is made from TRBV3-1 and TRBJ2-5; the D element could tentatively be TRBD1 or TRBD2, as 7 bases agree for each. CDR3 loop: CASSQAGRGRETQYF. The nucleotides read TGTGCCAGCAGCCAAGCAGGGAGGGGGCGGGAGACCCAGTACTTC.